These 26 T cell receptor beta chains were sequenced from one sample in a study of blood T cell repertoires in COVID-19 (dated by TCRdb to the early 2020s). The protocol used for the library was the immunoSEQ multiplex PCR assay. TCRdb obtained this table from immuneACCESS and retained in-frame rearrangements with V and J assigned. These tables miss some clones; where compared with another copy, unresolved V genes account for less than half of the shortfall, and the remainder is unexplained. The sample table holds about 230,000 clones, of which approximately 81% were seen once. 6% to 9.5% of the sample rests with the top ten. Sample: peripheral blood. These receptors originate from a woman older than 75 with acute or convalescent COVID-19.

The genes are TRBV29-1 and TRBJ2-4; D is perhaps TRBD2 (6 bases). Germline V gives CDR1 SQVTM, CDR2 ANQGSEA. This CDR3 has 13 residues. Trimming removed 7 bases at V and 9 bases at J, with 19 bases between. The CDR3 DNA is TGCAGCGGCGGGACGACACTCCTTTCCATTCAGTACTTC. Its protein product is CSGGTTLLSIQYF.

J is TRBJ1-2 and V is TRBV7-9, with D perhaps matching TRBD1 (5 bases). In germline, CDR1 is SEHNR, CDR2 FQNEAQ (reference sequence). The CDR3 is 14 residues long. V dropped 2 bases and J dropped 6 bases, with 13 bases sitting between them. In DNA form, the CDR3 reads TGTGCCAGCAGCTTATCGGGGACTTCCAATGGCTACACCTTC. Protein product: CASSLSGTSNGYTF.

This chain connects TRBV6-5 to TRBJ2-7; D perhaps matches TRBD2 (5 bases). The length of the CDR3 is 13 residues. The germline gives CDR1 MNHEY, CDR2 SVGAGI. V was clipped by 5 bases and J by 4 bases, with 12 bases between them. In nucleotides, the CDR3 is TGTGCCAGCAGTCGAACCGACTATTACGAGCAGTACTTC. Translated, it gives CASSRTDYYEQYF.

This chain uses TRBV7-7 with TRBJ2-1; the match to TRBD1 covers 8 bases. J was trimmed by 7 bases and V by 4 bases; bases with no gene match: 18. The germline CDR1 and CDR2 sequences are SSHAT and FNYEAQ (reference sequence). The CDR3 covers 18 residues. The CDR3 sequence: CASSSTPQGAGVRNEQFF. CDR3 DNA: TGTGCCAGCAGCTCAACCCCGCAGGGGGCAGGTGTAAGGAATGAGCAGTTCTTC.

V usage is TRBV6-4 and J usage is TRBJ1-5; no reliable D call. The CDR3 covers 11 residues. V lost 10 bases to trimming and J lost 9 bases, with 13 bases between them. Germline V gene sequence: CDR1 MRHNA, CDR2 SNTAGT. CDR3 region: CAIRTEGPQHF. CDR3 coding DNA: TGTGCCATCCGGACGGAGGGGCCCCAGCATTTT.

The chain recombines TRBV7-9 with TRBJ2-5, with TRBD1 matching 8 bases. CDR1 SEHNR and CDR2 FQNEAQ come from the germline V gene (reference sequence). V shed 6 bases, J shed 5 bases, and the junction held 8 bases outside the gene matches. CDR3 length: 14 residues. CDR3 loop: CASSDTRGLETQYF. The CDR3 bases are TGTGCCAGCAGTGACACCAGGGGGCTTGAGACCCAGTACTTC.

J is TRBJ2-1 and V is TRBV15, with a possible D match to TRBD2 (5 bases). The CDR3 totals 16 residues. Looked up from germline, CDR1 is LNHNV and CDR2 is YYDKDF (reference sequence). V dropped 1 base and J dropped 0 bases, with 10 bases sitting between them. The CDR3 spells CATSRVRVGSYNEQFF. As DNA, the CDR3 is TGTGCCACCAGCAGAGTGAGGGTCGGCTCCTACAATGAGCAGTTCTTC.

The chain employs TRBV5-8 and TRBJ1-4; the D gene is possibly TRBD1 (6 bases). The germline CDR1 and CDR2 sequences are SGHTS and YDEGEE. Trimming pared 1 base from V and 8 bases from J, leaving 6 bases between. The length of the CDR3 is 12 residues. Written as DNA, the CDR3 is TGTGCCAGCAGCTTGACAGGGGAAAAACTGTTTTTT. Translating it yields CASSLTGEKLFF.

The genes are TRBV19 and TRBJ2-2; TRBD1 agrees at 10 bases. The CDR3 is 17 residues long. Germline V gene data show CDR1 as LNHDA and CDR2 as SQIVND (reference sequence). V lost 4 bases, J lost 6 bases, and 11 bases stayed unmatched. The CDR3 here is CASSTFVGTGVSGELFF. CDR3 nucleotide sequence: TGTGCCAGTAGTACCTTCGTCGGGACAGGGGTATCCGGGGAGCTGTTTTTT.

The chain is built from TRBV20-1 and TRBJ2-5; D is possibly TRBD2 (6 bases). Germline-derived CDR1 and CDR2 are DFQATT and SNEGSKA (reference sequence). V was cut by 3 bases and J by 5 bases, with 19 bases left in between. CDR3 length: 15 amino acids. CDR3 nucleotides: TGCAGTGCTAGTGGGGTCGGGAGTATAGCGGAGACCCAGTACTTC. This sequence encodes CSASGVGSIAETQYF.

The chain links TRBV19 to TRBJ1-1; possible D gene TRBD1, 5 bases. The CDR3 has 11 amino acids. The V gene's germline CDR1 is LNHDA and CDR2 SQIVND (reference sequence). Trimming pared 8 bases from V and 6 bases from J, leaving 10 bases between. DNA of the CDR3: TGTGCCAGTTTCAGGGCCGCTGAAGCTTTCTTT. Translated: CASFRAAEAFF.

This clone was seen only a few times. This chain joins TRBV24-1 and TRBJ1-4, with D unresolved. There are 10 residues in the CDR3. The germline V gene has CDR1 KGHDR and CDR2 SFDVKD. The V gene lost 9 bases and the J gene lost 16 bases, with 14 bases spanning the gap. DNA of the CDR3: TGTGCCACCCAGAAGGCGGGAAAGTTTTTT. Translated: CATQKAGKFF.

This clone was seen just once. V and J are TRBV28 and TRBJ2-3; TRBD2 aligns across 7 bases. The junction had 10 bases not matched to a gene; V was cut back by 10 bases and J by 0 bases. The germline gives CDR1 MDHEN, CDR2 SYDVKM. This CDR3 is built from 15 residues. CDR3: CAISRLAVSTDTQYF. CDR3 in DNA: TGTGCCATCTCTCGACTAGCCGTTAGCACAGATACGCAGTATTTT. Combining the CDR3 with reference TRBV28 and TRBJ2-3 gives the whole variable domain DVKVTQSSRYLVKRTGEKVFLECVQDMDHENMFWYRQDPGLGLRLIYFSYDVKMKEKGDIPEGYSVSREKKERFSLILESASTNQTSMYLCAISRLAVSTDTQYFGPGTRLTVL.

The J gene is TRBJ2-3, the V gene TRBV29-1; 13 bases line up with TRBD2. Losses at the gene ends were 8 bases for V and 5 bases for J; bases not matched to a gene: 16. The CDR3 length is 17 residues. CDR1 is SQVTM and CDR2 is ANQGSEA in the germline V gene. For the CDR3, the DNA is TGCAGCACACTAGCGGGGGGGCCTCCGGGAAAGATAGATACGCAGTATTTT. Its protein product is CSTLAGGPPGKIDTQYF.

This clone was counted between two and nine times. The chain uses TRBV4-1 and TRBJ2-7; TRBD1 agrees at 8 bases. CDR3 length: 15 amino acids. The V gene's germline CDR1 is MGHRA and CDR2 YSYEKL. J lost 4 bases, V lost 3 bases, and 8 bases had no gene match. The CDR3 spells CASSQIGQGSYEQYF. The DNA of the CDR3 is TGCGCCAGCAGCCAGATAGGACAGGGATCGTACGAGCAGTACTTC.

The CDR3 loop reads CASRGTENTEAFF. CDR3 nucleotides: TGTGCCAGCAGGGGGACAGAGAACACTGAAGCTTTCTTT. The chain uses TRBV28 and TRBJ1-1; 7 bases line up with TRBD1. The CDR3 runs to 13 residues. J lost 1 base, V lost 6 bases, and 2 bases had no gene match. Per the germline V gene, CDR1 is MDHEN and CDR2 is SYDVKM.

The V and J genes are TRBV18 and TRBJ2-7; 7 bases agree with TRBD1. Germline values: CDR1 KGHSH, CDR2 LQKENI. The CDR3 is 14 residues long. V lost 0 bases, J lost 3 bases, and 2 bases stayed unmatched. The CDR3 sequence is CASSPPGTDYEQYF. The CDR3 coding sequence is TGTGCCAGCTCACCACCCGGGACAGACTACGAGCAGTACTTC. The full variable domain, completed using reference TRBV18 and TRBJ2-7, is NAGVMQNPRHLVRRRGQEARLRCSPMKGHSHVYWYRQLPEEGLKFMVYLQKENIIDESGMPKERFSAEFPKEGPSILRIQQVVRGDSAAYFCASSPPGTDYEQYFGPGTRLTVT.

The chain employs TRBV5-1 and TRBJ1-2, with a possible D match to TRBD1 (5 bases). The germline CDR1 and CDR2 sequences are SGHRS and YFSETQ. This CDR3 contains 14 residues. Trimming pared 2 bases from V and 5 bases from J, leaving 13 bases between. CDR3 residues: CASSFIGARYGYTF. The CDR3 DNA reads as TGCGCCAGCAGCTTCATAGGGGCGCGATATGGCTACACCTTC. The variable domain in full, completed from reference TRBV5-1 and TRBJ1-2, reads KAGVTQTPRYLIKTRGQQVTLSCSPISGHRSVSWYQQTPGQGLQFLFEYFSETQRNKGNFPGRFSGRQFSNSRSEMNVSTLELGDSALYLCASSFIGARYGYTFGSGTRLTVV.

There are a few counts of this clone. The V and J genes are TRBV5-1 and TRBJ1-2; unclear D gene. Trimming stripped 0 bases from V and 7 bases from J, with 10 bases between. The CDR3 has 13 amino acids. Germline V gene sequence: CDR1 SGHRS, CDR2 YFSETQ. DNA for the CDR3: TGCGCCAGCAGCTTGGGTGGGGAGTCTGGCTACACCTTC. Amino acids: CASSLGGESGYTF.

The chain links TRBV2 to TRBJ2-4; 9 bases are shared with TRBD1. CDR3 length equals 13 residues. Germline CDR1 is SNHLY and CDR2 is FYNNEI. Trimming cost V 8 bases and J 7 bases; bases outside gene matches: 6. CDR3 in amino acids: CASLPGTGNIQYF. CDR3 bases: TGTGCCAGCCTCCCCGGGACAGGGAACATTCAGTACTTC.

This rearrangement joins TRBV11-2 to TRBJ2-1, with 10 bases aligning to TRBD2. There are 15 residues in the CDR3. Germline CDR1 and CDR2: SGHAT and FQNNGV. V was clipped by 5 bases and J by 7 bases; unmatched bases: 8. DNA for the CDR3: TGTGCCAGCAGCCTTAGCGGGAGGCCGACAAATGAGCAGTTCTTC. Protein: CASSLSGRPTNEQFF.

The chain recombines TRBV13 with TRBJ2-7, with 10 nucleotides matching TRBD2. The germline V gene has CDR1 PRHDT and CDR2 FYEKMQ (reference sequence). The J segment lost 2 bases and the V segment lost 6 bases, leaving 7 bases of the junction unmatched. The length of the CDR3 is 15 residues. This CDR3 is CASRDSGRLPYEQYF. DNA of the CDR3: TGTGCCAGCAGGGATAGCGGGAGGCTTCCCTACGAGCAGTACTTC.

The CDR3 loop is CASSLLAGGLQETQYF. The CDR3 coding sequence is TGTGCCAGCAGCCTACTAGCGGGGGGGCTCCAAGAGACCCAGTACTTC. The chain uses TRBV11-2 and TRBJ2-5; 13 positions match TRBD2. With 5 bases clipped from V and 1 base from J, the junction kept 4 bases outside the gene matches. The germline gives CDR1 SGHAT, CDR2 FQNNGV. The CDR3 has 16 residues.

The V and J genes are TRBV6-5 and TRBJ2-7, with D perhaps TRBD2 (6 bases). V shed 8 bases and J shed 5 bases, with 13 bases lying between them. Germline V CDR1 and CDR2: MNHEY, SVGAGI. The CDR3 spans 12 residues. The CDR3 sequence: CASGRERDEQYF. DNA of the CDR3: TGTGCCAGCGGACGGGAGAGGGACGAGCAGTACTTC.

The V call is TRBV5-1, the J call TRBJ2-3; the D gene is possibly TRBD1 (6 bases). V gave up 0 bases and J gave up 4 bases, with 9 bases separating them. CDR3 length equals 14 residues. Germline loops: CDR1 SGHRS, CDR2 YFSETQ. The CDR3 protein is CASSLGQVPDTQYF. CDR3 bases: TGCGCCAGCAGCTTGGGACAGGTGCCAGATACGCAGTATTTT.

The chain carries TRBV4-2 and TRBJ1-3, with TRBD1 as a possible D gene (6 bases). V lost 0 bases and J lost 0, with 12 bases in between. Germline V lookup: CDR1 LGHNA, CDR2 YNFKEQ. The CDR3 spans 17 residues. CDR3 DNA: TGTGCCAGCAGCCAAGAAGACAGGCAGAGCTCTGGAAACACCATATATTTT. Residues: CASSQEDRQSSGNTIYF.